The next 14 T cell receptor beta chains were all read from a single sample in a study of blood T cell repertoires in COVID-19. Assay: immunoSEQ multiplex PCR; the TCRdb copy retains only in-frame clones and omits some. The sample holds around 56,000 clones; less than 75% are singletons and the top ten take approximately 15%. The sample taken for sequencing was peripheral blood. The receptors stem from a woman aged 70-85 years with acute or convalescent COVID-19.

This clone was picked up one time. The chain carries TRBV5-6 and TRBJ2-3; 9 bases match TRBD1. The V gene's germline CDR1 is SGHDT and CDR2 YYEEEE. The ends lost 0 bases at V and 8 bases at J; junction bases unmatched: 7. CDR3 length: 15 residues. This CDR3 reads CASSLGQGGRGTQYF. CDR3 coding DNA: TGTGCCAGCAGCTTGGGACAGGGGGGAAGGGGTACGCAGTATTTT.

There are a few counts of this clone. The CDR3 DNA reads as TGTGCCCCAGGGATGGGACAGGGGAATTCACCCCTCCACTTT. Protein product: CAPGMGQGNSPLHF. The chain uses TRBV30 and TRBJ1-6; 10 bases are shared with TRBD1. The ends lost 8 bases at V and 7 bases at J; junction bases unmatched: 8. The CDR3 runs 14 residues. In germline, CDR1 is GTSNPN, CDR2 SVGIG (reference sequence). Supplemented by reference TRBV30 and TRBJ1-6, the full variable domain reads SQTIHQWPATLVQPVGSPLSLECTVEGTSNPNLYWYRQAAGRGLQLLFYSVGIGQISSEVPQNLSASRPQDRQFILSSKKLLLSDSGFYLCAPGMGQGNSPLHFGNGTRLTVT.

The chain employs TRBV9 and TRBJ2-1; TRBD2 agrees at 14 bases. The germline CDR1 and CDR2 sequences are SGDLS and YYNGEE. J was trimmed by 6 bases and V by 4 bases; bases with no gene match: 6. This CDR3 is 16 amino acids long. DNA of the CDR3: TGTGCCAGCAGCCCCGAGGGACTAGCGGGGGCCAATGAGCAGTTCTTC. It is translated as CASSPEGLAGANEQFF.

The genes are TRBV7-9 and TRBJ1-1; TRBD1 matches at 9 bases. The germline V gene has CDR1 SEHNR and CDR2 FQNEAQ (reference sequence). The V gene end was trimmed by 5 bases and the J gene end by 7 bases; junction bases not matched to a gene: 8. This CDR3 region has 14 residues. The CDR3 here is CASSTNRGQGEAFF. In nucleotides, the CDR3 is TGTGCCAGCAGCACTAACAGGGGGCAGGGTGAAGCTTTCTTT.

The V call is TRBV30, the J call TRBJ2-7; unclear D gene. This CDR3 is 15 amino acids long. CDR1 and CDR2 (germline): GTSNPN, SVGIG (reference sequence). V was cut by 6 bases and J by 1 base, with 19 bases left in between. CDR3 amino acids: CACSKPLAGSYEQYF. The CDR3 coding sequence is TGTGCCTGCTCCAAGCCCCTGGCAGGATCCTACGAGCAGTACTTC.

This chain uses TRBV5-1 with TRBJ1-2; D is uncertain. The germline CDR1 and CDR2 sequences are SGHRS and YFSETQ. The CDR3 runs to 14 residues. V lost 0 bases to trimming and J lost 5 bases, with 11 bases between them. The CDR3 loop is CASSLAFNGYGYTF. DNA for the CDR3: TGCGCCAGCAGCTTGGCTTTTAACGGGTATGGCTACACCTTC.

This clone was observed a handful of times. V and J are TRBV18 and TRBJ1-2; a weak D match, TRBD1 (6 bases). Germline V lookup: CDR1 KGHSH, CDR2 LQKENI. CDR3 length: 15 residues. V was trimmed by 3 bases and J by 4 bases, leaving 15 bases between them. CDR3 DNA: TGTGCCAGCTCACCCGACCGGACAGATCTCTATGGCTACACCTTC. Residues: CASSPDRTDLYGYTF.

Here the CDR3 DNA reads TGTGCCAGCAGCTTGGGGGAGGGTAGGACTGAAGCTTTCTTT. Translating gives CASSLGEGRTEAFF. The chain employs TRBV7-9 and TRBJ1-1, with a tentative D call TRBD1 (5 bases). Germline assignment: CDR1 SEHNR and CDR2 FQNEAQ (reference sequence). The germline V and J ends were trimmed by 3 bases and 5 bases, with 13 bases remaining between them. The CDR3 has 14 residues.

The chain employs TRBV2 and TRBJ1-6; 7 bases align to TRBD1. V gave up 5 bases and J gave up 8 bases; unmatched junction bases: 9. The CDR3 covers 15 residues. Looked up from germline, CDR1 is SNHLY and CDR2 is FYNNEI. The CDR3 is CASSYFTGVDSPLHF. The CDR3 coding sequence is TGTGCCAGCAGTTACTTTACAGGGGTCGATTCACCCCTCCACTTT.

V usage is TRBV6-5 and J usage is TRBJ2-3; 11 nucleotides line up with TRBD2. Per the germline V gene, CDR1 is MNHEY and CDR2 is SVGAGI. J was trimmed by 4 bases and V by 5 bases; bases with no gene match: 5. The CDR3 extends over 15 amino acids. The CDR3 region has the DNA TGTGCCAGCAGTCCGCGGGGACTAGCGGCAGATACGCAGTATTTT. Protein product: CASSPRGLAADTQYF.

This rearrangement joins TRBV3-1 (or the pseudogene TRBV3-2) to TRBJ2-3; D is undetermined. Germline V CDR1 and CDR2: LGHDT, YNNKEL (reference sequence). V was shortened by 5 bases and J by 7 bases, with 22 bases between the two germline ends. CDR3 size: 16 residues. This CDR3 reads CASSAPPRPGRNTQYF. DNA for the CDR3: TGTGCCAGCAGCGCCCCTCCTCGGCCGGGTCGGAATACGCAGTATTTT.

The gene calls are TRBV5-1 and TRBJ1-1, with 7 bases fitting TRBD1. Per the germline V gene, CDR1 is SGHRS and CDR2 is YFSETQ. V was clipped by 2 bases and J by 4 bases; unmatched bases: 8. The CDR3 extends over 15 amino acids. CDR3 in amino acids: CASSLTLGQFTEAFF. Here the CDR3 DNA reads TGCGCCAGCAGCTTAACGCTGGGACAGTTCACTGAAGCTTTCTTT. Using reference TRBV5-1 and TRBJ1-1 for the parts outside the CDR3, the full variable domain is KAGVTQTPRYLIKTRGQQVTLSCSPISGHRSVSWYQQTPGQGLQFLFEYFSETQRNKGNFPGRFSGRQFSNSRSEMNVSTLELGDSALYLCASSLTLGQFTEAFFGQGTRLTVV.

The chain is built from TRBV5-1 and TRBJ1-4; D might be TRBD1 (6 bases). Germline CDR1 reads SGHRS; CDR2 reads YFSETQ. CDR3 length: 14 residues. The ends were cut back, 4 bases at V and 8 bases at J, with 15 bases in the middle. The CDR3 here is CASSPSGGAEKLFF. In DNA, the CDR3 is TGCGCCAGCAGCCCCTCGGGGGGCGCCGAAAAACTGTTTTTT.

The rearrangement joins TRBV18 to TRBJ1-1; D gene ambiguous. The CDR3 runs 14 residues. Germline V gene lookup returns CDR1 KGHSH and CDR2 LQKENI. The ends were cut back, 3 bases at V and 1 base at J, with 9 bases in the middle. The CDR3 reads CASSPPNRNTEAFF. For the CDR3, the DNA is TGTGCCAGCTCACCCCCTAACAGGAACACTGAAGCTTTCTTT.